The 8 T cell receptor beta chains given below trace back to one sample, sequenced in a study of cytomegalovirus exposure and HLA in healthy donors. PCR involved 60 Vbeta and 13 Jbeta primers. The assay was immunoSEQ multiplex PCR, and TCRdb's table has in-frame clones only and misses some. The table shows 50,000 to 70,000 clones, with around 73% occurring only once. The sequenced sample consisted of PBMCs. These receptors came from a girl aged 5-17 years in good health and CMV-seropositive.

The rearrangement joins TRBV4-2 to TRBJ1-2; D unclear. Trimming shortened V by 0 bases and J by 1 base, and 9 bases separated the two germline ends. CDR1 is LGHNA, CDR2 YNFKEQ, per germline. CDR3 length: 15 residues. CDR3 region: CASSQENSFNYGYTF. CDR3 bases: TGTGCCAGCAGCCAAGAGAACAGTTTTAACTATGGCTACACCTTC.

This clone was seen a handful of times. The rearrangement links TRBV5-1 to TRBJ1-4, with D possibly being TRBD1 (5 bases). Germline CDR1 SGHRS, CDR2 YFSETQ. Trimming removed 5 bases at V and 7 bases at J, with 9 bases between. The CDR3 consists of 12 residues. The CDR3 DNA is TGCGCCAGCAGAGGGGAAAGTGAAAAACTGTTTTTT. Amino acids: CASRGESEKLFF.

The rearrangement uses TRBV10-3 and TRBJ2-7; possibly TRBD2 for D (6 bases). V was pared by 2 bases and J by 6 bases, with 20 bases between. This CDR3 is built from 16 residues. CDR1 and CDR2 from the germline V gene are ENHRY and SYGVKD. The CDR3 loop reads CAISERPSGLRSEQYF. The CDR3 bases are TGTGCCATCAGTGAGAGGCCCAGCGGGCTTAGGAGCGAGCAGTACTTC.

The rearrangement uses TRBV15 and TRBJ2-2, with no clear D. This CDR3 comprises 14 residues. With 3 bases removed from V and 6 bases from J, the gap between germline ends came to 11 bases. Per germline, CDR1 LNHNV and CDR2 YYDKDF (reference sequence). The CDR3 region has the DNA TGTGCCACCAGCAGCAGGATAGAATCCGGGGAGCTGTTTTTT. It is translated as CATSSRIESGELFF.

The chain carries TRBV4-1 and TRBJ1-1, with 8 bases aligning to TRBD1. Trimming at V came to 3 bases and at J to 3 bases, leaving 12 bases not matched to a gene. The germline V gene encodes CDR1 MGHRA and CDR2 YSYEKL. The CDR3 length is 17 residues. The CDR3 here is CASSHFKGRGRDTEAFF. In DNA, the CDR3 is TGCGCCAGCAGCCACTTCAAGGGCAGGGGGCGTGACACTGAAGCTTTCTTT.

This clone was seen a handful of times. The J gene is TRBJ2-1, the V gene TRBV7-9, with D hard to call. Per the germline V gene, CDR1 is SEHNR and CDR2 is FQNEAQ (reference sequence). The CDR3 runs 14 residues. V dropped 6 bases and J dropped 4 bases, with 13 bases sitting between them. CDR3 nucleotide sequence: TGTGCCAGCAGAGACACGGTCGGTTACAATGAGCAGTTCTTC. This encodes CASRDTVGYNEQFF. The variable domain in full, with the rest retrieved from reference TRBV7-9 and TRBJ2-1, is DTGVSQNPRHKITKRGQNVTFRCDPISEHNRLYWYRQTLGQGPEFLTYFQNEAQLEKSRLLSDRFSAERPKGSFSTLEIQRTEQGDSAMYLCASRDTVGYNEQFFGPGTRLTVL.

The J gene is TRBJ2-1, the V gene TRBV6-1, with 10 bases lining up with TRBD2. The CDR3 has 15 amino acids. V lost 8 bases, J lost 7 bases, and 11 bases stayed unmatched. Per the germline V gene, CDR1 is MNHNS and CDR2 is SASEGT. The CDR3 spells CASPDTPGLANEQFF. As DNA, the CDR3 is TGTGCCAGCCCAGATACCCCGGGACTAGCGAATGAGCAGTTCTTC.

The chain uses TRBV4-2 and TRBJ2-1, with 14 bases matching TRBD2. This CDR3 has 15 amino acids. V gave up 4 bases and J gave up 8 bases; unmatched junction bases: 4. Germline V gene lookup returns CDR1 LGHNA and CDR2 YNFKEQ. CDR3 nucleotides: TGTGCCAGCAGCCCGGGACTAGCGGGAGAGCATGAGCAGTTCTTC. Residues: CASSPGLAGEHEQFF.